The source of this TCR beta chain is a study of control samples from healthy donors and cancer patients. TCRdb's copy holds only in-frame clones and misses some; the assay was immunoSEQ multiplex PCR. Here the sample spans around 75,000 clones, approximately 92% being singletons. Sample: blood. This receptor was identified in a woman aged 55-70 years in good health.

CDR3 DNA sequence: TGTGCTGGGGGCCTAACTGGAAACACCATATATTTT. Protein product: CAGGLTGNTIYF. V gene TRBV30 combines with J gene TRBJ1-3; perhaps TRBD1 as D (6 bases). Germline V CDR1 and CDR2: GTSNPN, SVGIG (reference sequence). The CDR3 sequence is 12 residues long.